This T cell receptor beta chain emerged from a study of post-analysis software for immune sequencing data (dated by TCRdb to about 2015). Background on the whole study: Disease courses on record covered relapsing-remitting, secondary progressive and progressive-relapsing multiple sclerosis, though some patients had no subtype annotation. The patient repertoires were set against 10 to 11 previously published healthy control repertoires from donors whose ages ranged from roughly 6 to 27 years. A subset of samples was prepared in parallel using single-end sample barcoding, then pooled and co-amplified after Illumina adapter ligation.

Library preparation was by PCR. TCRdb shows the sequencer as Illumina HiSeq 2500. Unique molecular identifiers were incorporated into TCR beta cDNA libraries to reduce PCR and sequencing biases. Some 500,000 cDNA molecules were obtained per 1 to 10 million input T cells, so each molecule approximated one T cell. Patient libraries were prepared and sequenced with the same protocol used for the earlier healthy control dataset. Within a given batch, samples were prepared together, multiplexed and sequenced on the same HiSeq lane. Turning to the authors' computational methods: MIGEC was used to process the raw barcoded reads, and molecular identifier groups with only a single read were discarded before consensus assembly and CDR3 extraction. VDJtools was used for post-analysis of the clonotype tables, with diversity normalized by down-sampling every dataset to the smallest sample size. To correct batch-related cross-sample contamination, repertoire overlap clustering matched CDR3 amino acid sequences but not nucleotide sequences. In-frame beta chains were kept once TCRdb had trimmed the public reads at Q25 with fastp and called clones with MiXCR. CDR3 protein sequences are deduplicated, and each keeps its most common genes and DNA. TCRdb, not the original authors, processed these V and J calls. The sample includes roughly 670,000 distinct CDR3 sequences, with 55% to 60% observed a single time. The ten biggest clones cover about 11% of the sample.

TCR beta repertoires were profiled from peripheral blood of approximately 13 young patients with multiple sclerosis to demonstrate the VDJtools post-analysis software. Multiple sclerosis patients were children and adolescents aged roughly 6 to 17 years. What the study reported, not specific to this receptor: The control group was slightly older than the multiple sclerosis patient group. Strong co-clustering of samples prepared in the same batch was shown by direct clustering with F measure, prompting a batch-effect correction. Patients showed significantly higher frequencies than controls for about 5 TRBV segments, among them TRBV5-6, TRBV5-1 and TRBV20-1. Compared with controls, multiple sclerosis patients had significantly lower normalized Chao1 diversity, a finding suggesting substantial peripheral T-cell clonal expansion.

With respect to this clonotype: Its antigen is currently not known. Per-base quality was not reported, and no clone a single base away is much larger than it.

The CDR3, cysteine through phenylalanine, is 12 amino acids long. Only the CDR3 region is kept as DNA, spanning 36 bases read in frame from base 1. V loses 5 bases of germline sequence and J loses 1 base, and the interval between the two ends is 9 bases. CDR1 and CDR2 are read off the germline V gene as SQVTM and ANQGSEA. The specimen was blood. The rearrangement joined TRBV29-1 to TRBJ2-7; the D region possibly corresponds to TRBD2 (5 bases align). The origin of this receptor is a girl aged 2 to 10 with multiple sclerosis. The CDR3 protein is CSVRGMSYEQYF. The DNA sequence is TGCAGCGTTAGAGGGATGTCCTACGAGCAGTACTTC.